Shown below are 5 T cell receptor beta chains from a single sample sequenced in a study of cytomegalovirus exposure and HLA in healthy donors (TCRdb year 2017). Library preparation employed the immunoSEQ multiplex PCR assay. TCRdb took this table from immuneACCESS and kept in-frame rearrangements with V and J called. Such tables lack part of the clones; where checked against another copy, unresolved V genes explain under half of the gap, and the rest is unexplained. The sample table lists 210,000 or so clones, 85% to 90% of them with a count of one. The top ten hold around 3% of the sample. Material for sequencing was PBMCs. All receptors derive from a woman aged 18-35 years in good health and CMV-seronegative.

This clone was seen just once. The rearrangement uses TRBV29-1 and TRBJ2-1; 9 bases fit TRBD2. V gave up 1 base and J gave up 0 bases; unmatched junction bases: 7. Germline CDR1 SQVTM, CDR2 ANQGSEA. The CDR3 sequence is 17 residues long. This CDR3 is CSVEGLSGSTSYNEQFF. The CDR3 nucleotides are TGCAGCGTTGAAGGTCTTAGCGGGAGCACCTCCTACAATGAGCAGTTCTTC.

This chain links TRBV4-3 with TRBJ2-3, with TRBD2 matching 10 bases. V shed 3 bases and J 1 base; nucleotides not matched to a gene: 7. The germline CDR1 and CDR2 sequences are LGHNA and YSLEER. This CDR3 is 17 amino acids long. The DNA of the CDR3 is TGCGCCAGCAGCCAGTCCCTAGCGGGAGACGGCACAGATACGCAGTATTTT. Translation gives CASSQSLAGDGTDTQYF.

Remarks on this clone: At the DNA level, this CDR3 is encoded by other sequences in the same sample as well. V is TRBV27 and J is TRBJ2-3; 10 bases line up with TRBD2. Germline CDR1 MNHEY, CDR2 SMNVEV (reference sequence). The CDR3 covers 15 residues. Trimming took 6 bases from V and 4 from J; bases not matched to a gene: 7. CDR3 residues: CASSPRLAGPDTQYF. CDR3 nucleotides: TGTGCCAGCAGCCCTCGACTAGCGGGTCCAGATACGCAGTATTTT.

The chain uses TRBV14 and TRBJ1-2; no definite D call. CDR1 is SGHDN, CDR2 FVKESK, per germline. The CDR3 runs 15 residues. The ends were cut back, 2 bases at V and 4 bases at J, with 14 bases in the middle. The CDR3 region is CASSQYPARSYGYTF. The DNA for the CDR3 is TGTGCCAGCAGCCAATACCCCGCCCGGAGCTATGGCTACACCTTC.

The gene calls are TRBV11-2 and TRBJ1-1; D not resolved. The CDR3 has 11 residues. V was clipped by 3 bases and J by 8 bases, with 7 bases between them. Germline lookup yields CDR1 SGHAT and CDR2 FQNNGV. CDR3 amino acids: CASSFSTEAFF. The CDR3 bases are TGTGCCAGCAGCTTCTCTACGGAAGCTTTCTTT.